This is a list of T cell receptor beta chains from one sample in a study of cytomegalovirus exposure and HLA in healthy donors. Method: immunoSEQ multiplex PCR; TCRdb's copy keeps in-frame clones and lacks some. The data contain about 220,000 clones, approximately 83% of them seen just once; the ten biggest clones take up 0.71%. Sequencing used PBMCs. The receptors here all came from a boy aged 2 to 10 in good health and CMV-seronegative. Both conserved end residues are part of each CDR3. The order of the fields is V gene, clone size, D gene, J gene, CDR3 DNA, CDR3 protein. D genes are given only for firm matches. Size values are once, few and many counts, or a class for expanded clones, and some rows have none.

v_call: TRBV11-3
clone_size: few
d_call: TRBD2
j_call: TRBJ2-5
cdr3_nt: TGTGCCAGCAGCATCAGAGCTAGCGGGAGCACAGAGACCCAGTACTTC
cdr3_aa: CASSIRASGSTETQYF

v_call: TRBV5-1
clone_size: few
d_call: .
j_call: TRBJ1-1
cdr3_nt: TGCGCCAGCAGCTTAACACAGGGAAACACTGAAGCTTTCTTT
cdr3_aa: CASSLTQGNTEAFF

v_call: TRBV11-2
clone_size: .
d_call: .
j_call: TRBJ2-2
cdr3_nt: TGTGCCAGCAGCTCCCTCGGGGTAGCGGACAATCGTGCCGGGGAGCTGTTTTTT
cdr3_aa: CASSSLGVADNRAGELFF

v_call: TRBV4-1
clone_size: .
d_call: .
j_call: TRBJ1-1
cdr3_nt: TGCGCCAGCAGCCTCGGAGGGGACACTGAAGCTTTCTTT
cdr3_aa: CASSLGGDTEAFF

v_call: TRBV5-4
clone_size: once
d_call: .
j_call: TRBJ2-3
cdr3_nt: TGTGCCAGCACCCTGGCCGCGGGCAGCACAGATACGCAGTATTTT
cdr3_aa: CASTLAAGSTDTQYF

v_call: TRBV6-5
clone_size: once
d_call: .
j_call: TRBJ1-3
cdr3_nt: TGTGCCAGCAGTCCCCCCGGTCTGGCTGGAAACACCATATATTTT
cdr3_aa: CASSPPGLAGNTIYF

v_call: TRBV4-2
clone_size: .
d_call: TRBD2
j_call: TRBJ2-6
cdr3_nt: TGTGCCAGCAGCCAAAGCGGGATCTCTGGGGCCAACGTCCTGACTTTC
cdr3_aa: CASSQSGISGANVLTF

v_call: TRBV7-2
clone_size: .
d_call: TRBD2
j_call: TRBJ2-3
cdr3_nt: TGTGCCAGCAGCTTAGTAGCGGGAGTTACAGATACGCAGTATTTT
cdr3_aa: CASSLVAGVTDTQYF

v_call: TRBV5-1
clone_size: few
d_call: .
j_call: TRBJ1-1
cdr3_nt: TGCGCCAGCAGAGGGGGTGACACTGAAGCTTTCTTT
cdr3_aa: CASRGGDTEAFF

v_call: TRBV4-1
clone_size: few
d_call: .
j_call: TRBJ1-5
cdr3_nt: TGCGCCAGCAGCCAACGCGGGGAGGGTGGTCAGCCCCAGCATTTT
cdr3_aa: CASSQRGEGGQPQHF

v_call: TRBV18
clone_size: .
d_call: .
j_call: TRBJ2-2
cdr3_nt: TGTGCCAGCTCACCCGACAGGAACACCGGGGAGCTGTTTTTT
cdr3_aa: CASSPDRNTGELFF

v_call: TRBV10-3
clone_size: .
d_call: .
j_call: TRBJ1-1
cdr3_nt: TGTGCCATCAGTTCCACAGGGAGGGGAGCAGCTTTCTTT
cdr3_aa: CAISSTGRGAAFF

v_call: TRBV5-4
clone_size: .
d_call: .
j_call: TRBJ2-1
cdr3_nt: TGTGCCAGCAGCTTGTCGGGCTACAATGAGCAGTTCTTC
cdr3_aa: CASSLSGYNEQFF

v_call: TRBV7-9
clone_size: .
d_call: TRBD1
j_call: TRBJ2-7
cdr3_nt: TGTGCCAGCAGCTTTCAGGGGGCACACGAGCAGTACTTC
cdr3_aa: CASSFQGAHEQYF

v_call: TRBV6-1
clone_size: .
d_call: TRBD2
j_call: TRBJ2-7
cdr3_nt: TGTGCCAGCAGTGAAGCGGGGACTAGCTCCTCCTACGAGCAGTACTTC
cdr3_aa: CASSEAGTSSSYEQYF

v_call: TRBV2
clone_size: .
d_call: .
j_call: TRBJ1-4
cdr3_nt: TGTGCCAGCAGCCTGACAGGCCAAAAACTGTTTTTT
cdr3_aa: CASSLTGQKLFF

v_call: TRBV6-6
clone_size: .
d_call: .
j_call: TRBJ2-7
cdr3_nt: TGTGCCAGCAGTGGACTGATTCCCTACGAGCAGTACTTC
cdr3_aa: CASSGLIPYEQYF

v_call: TRBV10-3
clone_size: .
d_call: TRBD2
j_call: TRBJ2-5
cdr3_nt: TGTGCCATCAGTGAGAGGGTAGCGGGGGACCCTCGAGAGACCCAGTACTTC
cdr3_aa: CAISERVAGDPRETQYF

v_call: TRBV6-5
clone_size: .
d_call: TRBD1
j_call: TRBJ1-2
cdr3_nt: TGTGCCACGATCAGGGGGCGAGACTATGGCTACACCTTC
cdr3_aa: CATIRGRDYGYTF

v_call: TRBV11-3
clone_size: .
d_call: .
j_call: TRBJ1-1
cdr3_nt: TGTGCCAGCAGCTTAGCGGGGGGCACTGAAGCTTTCTTT
cdr3_aa: CASSLAGGTEAFF

v_call: TRBV27
clone_size: .
d_call: .
j_call: TRBJ2-2
cdr3_nt: TGTGCCAGCAGTTTGGCGGGAAACACCGGGGAGCTGTTTTTT
cdr3_aa: CASSLAGNTGELFF

v_call: TRBV27
clone_size: .
d_call: .
j_call: TRBJ1-5
cdr3_nt: TGTGCCAGCAGTGACAGGTCCAGGCAGCCCCAGCATTTT
cdr3_aa: CASSDRSRQPQHF

v_call: TRBV29-1
clone_size: .
d_call: .
j_call: TRBJ2-3
cdr3_nt: TGCAGCGCCCCCCGAGGGACAGATACGCAGTATTTT
cdr3_aa: CSAPRGTDTQYF

v_call: TRBV30
clone_size: .
d_call: .
j_call: TRBJ1-2
cdr3_nt: TGTGCCTGGAGTGTCGGGGGGGCTGGGGGCTACACCTTC
cdr3_aa: CAWSVGGAGGYTF

v_call: TRBV5-4
clone_size: .
d_call: TRBD2
j_call: TRBJ2-5
cdr3_nt: TGTGCCAGCAGCCTGAGGGAGGGACCCCAGGAGACCCAGTACTTC
cdr3_aa: CASSLREGPQETQYF

v_call: TRBV10-3
clone_size: .
d_call: .
j_call: TRBJ1-1
cdr3_nt: TGTGCCATCAGTGAGTCGTCTGCGGGGGCGGGGAACACTGAAGCTTTCTTT
cdr3_aa: CAISESSAGAGNTEAFF

v_call: TRBV11-2
clone_size: .
d_call: .
j_call: TRBJ1-3
cdr3_nt: TGTGCCAGCAGCTATAATCCGGGGTCCTCTGGAAACACCATATATTTT
cdr3_aa: CASSYNPGSSGNTIYF

v_call: TRBV7-9
clone_size: .
d_call: .
j_call: TRBJ1-2
cdr3_nt: TGTGCCAGCAGCTTAGGGGCAACAGGGAATGGCTACACCTTC
cdr3_aa: CASSLGATGNGYTF

v_call: TRBV6-7
clone_size: few
d_call: TRBD1
j_call: TRBJ2-1
cdr3_nt: TGTGCCAGCAGTTACCAGGGGGCCCCGGATTACAATGAGCAGTTCTTC
cdr3_aa: CASSYQGAPDYNEQFF

v_call: TRBV30
clone_size: .
d_call: .
j_call: TRBJ1-2
cdr3_nt: TGTGCCCGGACTGTAGCCTATGGCTACACCTTC
cdr3_aa: CARTVAYGYTF

v_call: TRBV19
clone_size: .
d_call: .
j_call: TRBJ1-3
cdr3_nt: TGTGCCAGTAGTACCTCCTTTTCCCCCGGGAACACCATATATTTT
cdr3_aa: CASSTSFSPGNTIYF

v_call: TRBV18
clone_size: .
d_call: TRBD1
j_call: TRBJ2-6
cdr3_nt: TGTGCCAGCTCACAGGGGACAGGAAGCTCTGGGGCCAACGTCCTGACTTTC
cdr3_aa: CASSQGTGSSGANVLTF

v_call: TRBV2
clone_size: .
d_call: .
j_call: TRBJ2-7
cdr3_nt: TGTGCCAGCAGCCCGGATAGGGGTTACGAGCAGTACTTC
cdr3_aa: CASSPDRGYEQYF

v_call: TRBV10-3
clone_size: few
d_call: .
j_call: TRBJ1-6
cdr3_nt: TGTGCCATCAGCCCCGGACACAAGGAGAGTTCACCCCTCCACTTT
cdr3_aa: CAISPGHKESSPLHF

v_call: TRBV21-1
clone_size: .
d_call: .
j_call: TRBJ1-1
cdr3_nt: TGTGCCAGCAGCAAATATATGTGGAGGAAGAACACTGAAGCTTTCTTT
cdr3_aa: CASSKYMWRKNTEAFF

v_call: TRBV11-2
clone_size: .
d_call: .
j_call: TRBJ2-7
cdr3_nt: TGTGCCAGCAGCTTAGGGACGGGGACCTACGAGCAGTACTTC
cdr3_aa: CASSLGTGTYEQYF

v_call: TRBV19
clone_size: .
d_call: .
j_call: TRBJ1-5
cdr3_nt: TGTGCCAGTAGTAGCCGGGACTTAGGTCAGCCCCAGCATTTT
cdr3_aa: CASSSRDLGQPQHF

v_call: TRBV12-5
clone_size: .
d_call: .
j_call: TRBJ2-5
cdr3_nt: TGTACTAGTGGCGAAGGGGTCGGGACCCAGTACTTC
cdr3_aa: CTSGEGVGTQYF

v_call: TRBV10-3
clone_size: .
d_call: .
j_call: TRBJ1-1
cdr3_nt: TGTGCCATCAGTGAGTTGTCGGGGGGCGCGGGGACTGGAGCTTTCTTT
cdr3_aa: CAISELSGGAGTGAFF

v_call: TRBV10-3
clone_size: .
d_call: TRBD2
j_call: TRBJ2-1
cdr3_nt: TGTGCCATCAGTGAGAGGGTAAGCGGGAGCTCCTACAATGAGCAGTTCTTC
cdr3_aa: CAISERVSGSSYNEQFF

v_call: TRBV11-3
clone_size: .
d_call: TRBD1
j_call: TRBJ2-5
cdr3_nt: TGTGCCAGCAGCTCAACCGGACAGGGAGAGACCCAGTACTTC
cdr3_aa: CASSSTGQGETQYF

v_call: TRBV13
clone_size: .
d_call: TRBD2
j_call: TRBJ2-1
cdr3_nt: TGTGCCAGCAGCTCCACCGGGACTAACAATTACAATGAGCAGTTCTTC
cdr3_aa: CASSSTGTNNYNEQFF

v_call: TRBV30
clone_size: .
d_call: TRBD2
j_call: TRBJ2-7
cdr3_nt: TGTGCCTGGGGTTGGGCTAGCGGAGTCGGCTACGAGCAGTACTTC
cdr3_aa: CAWGWASGVGYEQYF

v_call: TRBV10-3
clone_size: .
d_call: TRBD2
j_call: TRBJ2-3
cdr3_nt: TGTGCCATCAGTGACATCCGGACTAGGCCCGCAGATACGCAGTATTTT
cdr3_aa: CAISDIRTRPADTQYF

v_call: TRBV7-9
clone_size: .
d_call: TRBD1
j_call: TRBJ1-2
cdr3_nt: TGTGCCAGCAGCCCACGACAGGGTGGAGGCTACACCTTC
cdr3_aa: CASSPRQGGGYTF

v_call: TRBV30
clone_size: .
d_call: .
j_call: TRBJ1-4
cdr3_nt: TGTGCCTGGAGCCCGACCGGACAGCTTAATGAAAAACTGTTTTTT
cdr3_aa: CAWSPTGQLNEKLFF

v_call: TRBV11-2
clone_size: .
d_call: TRBD1
j_call: TRBJ1-2
cdr3_nt: TGTGCCAGCAGCAAGGGACAGGGCGTCTATGGCTACACCTTC
cdr3_aa: CASSKGQGVYGYTF

v_call: TRBV19
clone_size: .
d_call: TRBD1
j_call: TRBJ2-1
cdr3_nt: TGTGCCAGTAGTAACAGGGGCCCCTACAATGAGCAGTTCTTC
cdr3_aa: CASSNRGPYNEQFF